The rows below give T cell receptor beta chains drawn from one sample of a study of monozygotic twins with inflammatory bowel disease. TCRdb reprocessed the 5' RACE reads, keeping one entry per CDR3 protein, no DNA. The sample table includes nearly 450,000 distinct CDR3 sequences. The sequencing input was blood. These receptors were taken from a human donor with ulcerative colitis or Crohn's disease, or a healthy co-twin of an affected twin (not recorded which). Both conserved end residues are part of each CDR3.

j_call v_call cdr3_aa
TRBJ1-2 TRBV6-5 CASSYSPPGLTNYGYTF
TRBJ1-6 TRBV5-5 CASSLSSGGNNSPLHF
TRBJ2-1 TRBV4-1 CASSQDPRREYYNEQFF
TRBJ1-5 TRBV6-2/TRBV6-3 CASSYSTRGGNQPQHF
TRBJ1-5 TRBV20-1 CSARSPGEVQPQHF
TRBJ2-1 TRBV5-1 CASSVGLRNEQFF
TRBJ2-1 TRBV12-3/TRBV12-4 CASSFHSGGSYNEQFF
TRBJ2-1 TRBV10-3 CAIALVRGGEQFF
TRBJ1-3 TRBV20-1 CSASSAVGNTIYF
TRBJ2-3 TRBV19 CASTRGIDTDTQYF
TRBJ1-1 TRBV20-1 CSALPWTGKTEAFF
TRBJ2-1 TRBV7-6 CASSPGRLAGINEQFF
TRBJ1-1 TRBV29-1 CSVVGPMNTEAFF
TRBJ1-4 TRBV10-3 CAIRQGSNEKLFF
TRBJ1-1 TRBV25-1 CASSPAWGGLAEAFF
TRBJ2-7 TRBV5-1 CASSFTLDEQYF
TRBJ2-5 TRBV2 CASSGGTSGGTVQYF
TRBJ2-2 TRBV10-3 CAIGQGPFTTGELFF
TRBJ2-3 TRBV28 CASSSQTGTDQSTDTQYF
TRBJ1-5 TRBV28 CASSSRGNSNQPQHF
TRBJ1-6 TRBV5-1 CASSKTGTATNSPLHF
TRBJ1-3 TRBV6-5 CASSYSNPGTVLNTIYF
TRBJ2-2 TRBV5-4 CASSSGPIIRGELFF
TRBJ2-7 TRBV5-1 CASSLNGDHEQYF
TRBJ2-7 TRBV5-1 CASSNPGLSSYEQYF
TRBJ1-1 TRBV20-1 CSARLDPNSEAFF
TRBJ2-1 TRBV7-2 CASSLAGLASGEQFF